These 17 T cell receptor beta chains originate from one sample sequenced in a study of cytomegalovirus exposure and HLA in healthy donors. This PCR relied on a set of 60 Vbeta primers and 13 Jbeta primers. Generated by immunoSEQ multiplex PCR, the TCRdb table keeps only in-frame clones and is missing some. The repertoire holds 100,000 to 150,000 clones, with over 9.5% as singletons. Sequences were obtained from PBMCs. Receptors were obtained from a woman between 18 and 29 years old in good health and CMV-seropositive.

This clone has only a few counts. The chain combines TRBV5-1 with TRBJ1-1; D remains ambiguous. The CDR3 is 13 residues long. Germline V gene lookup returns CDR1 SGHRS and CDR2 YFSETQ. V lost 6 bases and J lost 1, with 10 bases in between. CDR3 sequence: CASNPIPNTEAFF. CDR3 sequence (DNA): TGCGCCAGCAATCCCATCCCGAACACTGAAGCTTTCTTT.

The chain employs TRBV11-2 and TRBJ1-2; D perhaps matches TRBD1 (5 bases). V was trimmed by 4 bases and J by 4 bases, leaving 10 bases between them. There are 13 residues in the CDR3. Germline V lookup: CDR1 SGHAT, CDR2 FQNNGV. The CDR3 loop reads CASSSTGSYGYTF. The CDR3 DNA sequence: TGTGCCAGCAGCTCAACAGGCTCCTATGGCTACACCTTC.

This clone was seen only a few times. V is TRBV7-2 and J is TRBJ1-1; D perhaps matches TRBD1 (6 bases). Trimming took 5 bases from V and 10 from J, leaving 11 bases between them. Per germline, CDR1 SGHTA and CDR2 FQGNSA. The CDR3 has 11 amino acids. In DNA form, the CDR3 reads TGTGCCAGCAGCCCAGGGGCCGTAGCTTTCTTT. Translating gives CASSPGAVAFF.

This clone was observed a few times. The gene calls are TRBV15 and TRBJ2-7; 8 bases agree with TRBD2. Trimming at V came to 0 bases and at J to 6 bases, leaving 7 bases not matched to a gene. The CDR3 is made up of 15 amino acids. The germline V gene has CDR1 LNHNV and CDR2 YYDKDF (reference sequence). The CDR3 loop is CATSRDPLAGSEQYF. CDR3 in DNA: TGTGCCACCAGCAGAGATCCGCTAGCGGGCTCCGAGCAGTACTTC.

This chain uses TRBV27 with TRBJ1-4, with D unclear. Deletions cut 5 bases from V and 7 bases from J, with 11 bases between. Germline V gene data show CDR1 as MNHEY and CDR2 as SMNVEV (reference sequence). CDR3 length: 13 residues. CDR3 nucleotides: TGTGCCAGCAGTCCTTTGACGGGTGAAAAACTGTTTTTT. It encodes CASSPLTGEKLFF.

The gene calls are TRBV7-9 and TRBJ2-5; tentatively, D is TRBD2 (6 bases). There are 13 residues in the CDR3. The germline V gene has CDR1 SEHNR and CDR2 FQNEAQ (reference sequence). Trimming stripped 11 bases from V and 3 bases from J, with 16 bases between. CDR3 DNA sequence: TGTGCCTACCGACCCGGGGGAGAAGAGACCCAGTACTTC. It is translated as CAYRPGGEETQYF.

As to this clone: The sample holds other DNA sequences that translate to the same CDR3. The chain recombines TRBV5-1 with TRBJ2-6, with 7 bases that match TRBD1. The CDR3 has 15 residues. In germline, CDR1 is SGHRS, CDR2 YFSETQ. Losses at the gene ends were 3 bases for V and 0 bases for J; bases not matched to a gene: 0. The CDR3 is CASSSGGSGANVLTF. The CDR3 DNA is TGCGCCAGCAGCTCAGGGGGCTCTGGGGCCAACGTCCTGACTTTC.

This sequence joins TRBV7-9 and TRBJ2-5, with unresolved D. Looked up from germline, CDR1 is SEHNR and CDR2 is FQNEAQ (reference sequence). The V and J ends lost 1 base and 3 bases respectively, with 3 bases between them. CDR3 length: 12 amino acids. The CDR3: CASSLGEETQYF. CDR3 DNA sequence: TGTGCCAGCAGCTTAGGCGAAGAGACCCAGTACTTC.

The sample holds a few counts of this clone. The DNA for the CDR3 is TGTGCCAGTAGTATCTCAGGCCTTCGGGCCAACGTCCTGACTTTC. Protein product: CASSISGLRANVLTF. The chain uses TRBV19 and TRBJ2-6; D gene uncertain. V shed 3 bases and J shed 5 bases, with 11 bases lying between them. Germline lookup yields CDR1 LNHDA and CDR2 SQIVND (reference sequence). The CDR3 sequence is 15 residues long.

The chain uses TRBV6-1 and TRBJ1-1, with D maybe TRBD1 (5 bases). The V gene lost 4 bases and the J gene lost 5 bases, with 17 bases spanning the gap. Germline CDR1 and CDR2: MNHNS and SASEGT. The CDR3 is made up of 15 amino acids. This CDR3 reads CASSVPGLPGTEAFF. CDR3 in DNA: TGTGCCAGCAGTGTACCGGGACTGCCGGGTACTGAAGCTTTCTTT.

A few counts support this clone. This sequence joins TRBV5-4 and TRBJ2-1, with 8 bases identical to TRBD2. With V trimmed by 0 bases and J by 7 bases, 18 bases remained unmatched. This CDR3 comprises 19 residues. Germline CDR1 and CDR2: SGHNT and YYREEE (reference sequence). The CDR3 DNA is TGTGCCAGCAGCTTGGTACGGGGAACTAGCGGACCTCGCATAAATGAGCAGTTCTTC. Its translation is CASSLVRGTSGPRINEQFF.

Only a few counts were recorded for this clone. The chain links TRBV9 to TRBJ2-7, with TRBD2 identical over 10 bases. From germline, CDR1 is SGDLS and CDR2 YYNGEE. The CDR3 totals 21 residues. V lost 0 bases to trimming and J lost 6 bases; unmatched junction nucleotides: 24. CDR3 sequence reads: CASSVDGLGLGLAGVVGEQYF. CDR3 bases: TGTGCCAGCAGCGTAGACGGTTTAGGGTTGGGGCTAGCGGGAGTAGTAGGCGAGCAGTACTTC.

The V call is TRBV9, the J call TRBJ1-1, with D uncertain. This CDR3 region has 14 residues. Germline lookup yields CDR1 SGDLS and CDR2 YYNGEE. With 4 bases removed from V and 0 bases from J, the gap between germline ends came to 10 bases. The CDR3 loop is CASSPRVVNTEAFF. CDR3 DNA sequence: TGTGCCAGCAGCCCCCGGGTCGTGAACACTGAAGCTTTCTTT.

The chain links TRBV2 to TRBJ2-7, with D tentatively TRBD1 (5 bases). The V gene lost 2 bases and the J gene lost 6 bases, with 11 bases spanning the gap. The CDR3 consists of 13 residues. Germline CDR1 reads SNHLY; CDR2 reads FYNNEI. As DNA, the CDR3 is TGTGCCAGCAGTGAAACAGGAGTGGGCGAGCAGTACTTC. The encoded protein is CASSETGVGEQYF.

The CDR3 sequence is CASSPGQGAHTIYF. DNA of the CDR3: TGTGCCAGCTCACCGGGACAGGGGGCACACACCATATATTTT. V and J are TRBV18 and TRBJ1-3; 12 nucleotides align to TRBD1. Trimming took 3 bases from V and 8 from J; bases not matched to a gene: 2. The V gene's germline CDR1 is KGHSH and CDR2 LQKENI. The CDR3 contains 14 residues. Together with reference TRBV18 and TRBJ1-3, the CDR3 gives the full variable domain: NAGVMQNPRHLVRRRGQEARLRCSPMKGHSHVYWYRQLPEEGLKFMVYLQKENIIDESGMPKERFSAEFPKEGPSILRIQQVVRGDSAAYFCASSPGQGAHTIYFGEGSWLTVV.

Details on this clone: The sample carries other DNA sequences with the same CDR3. DNA for the CDR3: TGTGCAAGCCGCTTAGGAGACACCGCGTGCCGAGAATATGGCTACACCTTC. Encoded protein: CASRLGDTACREYGYTF. J is TRBJ1-2 and V is TRBV12-2; TRBD1 was called by the table and not checked on the DNA. TRBV12-2 is tagged as a pseudogene. CDR3 length: 17 amino acids.

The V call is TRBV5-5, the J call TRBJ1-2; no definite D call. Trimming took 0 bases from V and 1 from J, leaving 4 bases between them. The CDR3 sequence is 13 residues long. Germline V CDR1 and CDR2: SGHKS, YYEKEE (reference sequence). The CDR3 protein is CASSLGGNYGYTF. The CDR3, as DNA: TGTGCCAGCAGCTTGGGCGGTAACTATGGCTACACCTTC.